One and the same sample provided the 31 T cell receptor beta chains below, sequenced in a study of blood T cell repertoires in COVID-19. Only in-frame clones appear in the TCRdb table, and some are missing; sequencing was by immunoSEQ multiplex PCR. The sample yields about 40,000 clones, approximately 85% seen once. The specimen was peripheral blood. These receptors were obtained from a human donor in a cohort sampled during active COVID-19.

The J gene is TRBJ2-3, the V gene TRBV4-2, with D unclear. V was trimmed by 0 bases and J by 0 bases, leaving 10 bases between them. Germline CDR1 reads LGHNA; CDR2 reads YNFKEQ. This CDR3 region has 16 residues. CDR3 nucleotide sequence: TGTGCCAGCAGCCAAGATTGGAGCGTTAGCACAGATACGCAGTATTTT. Residues: CASSQDWSVSTDTQYF.

The gene calls are TRBV2 and TRBJ2-2, with TRBD1 identical over 9 bases. Looked up from germline, CDR1 is SNHLY and CDR2 is FYNNEI. The CDR3 is 17 amino acids. J was trimmed by 5 bases and V by 2 bases; bases with no gene match: 9. CDR3: CASSESSGQGGTGELFF. The DNA of the CDR3 is TGTGCCAGCAGTGAATCGTCGGGACAGGGAGGGACCGGGGAGCTGTTTTTT.

The J gene is TRBJ1-1, the V gene TRBV18, with a weak D call TRBD1 (5 bases). This CDR3 region has 16 residues. The ends were cut back, 3 bases at V and 4 bases at J, with 18 bases in the middle. The germline V gene encodes CDR1 KGHSH and CDR2 LQKENI. CDR3 region: CASSPKTPGQGTEAFF. The CDR3 coding sequence is TGTGCCAGCTCACCTAAGACTCCCGGGCAGGGCACTGAAGCTTTCTTT.

V and J are TRBV5-1 and TRBJ2-5, with 8 bases identical to TRBD2. The CDR3 extends over 20 amino acids. CDR1 is SGHRS, CDR2 YFSETQ, per germline. V gave up 4 bases and J gave up 0 bases; unmatched junction bases: 20. The CDR3 DNA reads as TGCGCCAGCAGCCCCCAAGCAGGTTTGCGGGGGGTTCAGTACCAAGAGACCCAGTACTTC. It yields the protein CASSPQAGLRGVQYQETQYF.

A single count supports this clone. The chain has TRBV5-4 and TRBJ1-3, with D perhaps matching TRBD1 (5 bases). Germline V gene sequence: CDR1 SGHNT, CDR2 YYREEE (reference sequence). The V gene lost 2 bases and the J gene lost 3 bases, with 9 bases spanning the gap. There are 14 residues in the CDR3. DNA for the CDR3: TGTGCCAGCAGCTTCCAGGGTGGTGGAAACACCATATATTTT. Amino acids: CASSFQGGGNTIYF.

The V gene is TRBV15, the J gene TRBJ1-4; D not certain. This CDR3 is 14 amino acids long. Per the germline V gene, CDR1 is LNHNV and CDR2 is YYDKDF (reference sequence). Trimming removed 1 base from V and 10 bases from J, with 13 bases in between. Written as DNA, the CDR3 is TGTGCCACCAGCAGAGTGAGAGAATACGGAAAACTGTTTTTT. It is translated as CATSRVREYGKLFF.

The rearrangement uses TRBV5-1 and TRBJ2-2; possibly TRBD1 for D (6 bases). The CDR3 consists of 15 residues. V was shortened by 2 bases and J by 5 bases, with 13 bases between the two germline ends. From germline, CDR1 is SGHRS and CDR2 YFSETQ. The CDR3 DNA is TGCGCCAGCAGCTTACAGGGAAAGGGGACCGGGGAGCTGTTTTTT. Protein: CASSLQGKGTGELFF.

This chain uses TRBV11-3 with TRBJ2-7; 7 positions match TRBD2. CDR1 and CDR2 from the germline V gene are SGHNT and YENEEA. J was trimmed by 6 bases and V by 1 base; bases with no gene match: 6. This CDR3 spans 14 amino acids. The CDR3 sequence: CASSLGMTSSEQYF. In nucleotides, the CDR3 is TGTGCCAGCAGCTTAGGGATGACTAGCTCCGAGCAGTACTTC.

The V gene is TRBV19, the J gene TRBJ2-5; 8 nucleotides agree with TRBD1. CDR3 length equals 14 residues. The V gene's germline CDR1 is LNHDA and CDR2 SQIVND (reference sequence). J gave up 2 bases and V 3 bases, and 2 bases lay outside the gene matches. CDR3 residues: CASSMGQVQETQYF. The CDR3 region has the DNA TGTGCCAGTAGTATGGGACAGGTTCAAGAGACCCAGTACTTC.

This CDR3 reads CASSFFGGYTF. In DNA form, the CDR3 reads TGTGCCAGCAGTTTTTTCGGTGGCTACACCTTC. This chain links TRBV12-3 or TRBV12-4 with TRBJ1-2; the D is unclear. There are 11 residues in the CDR3. V lost 3 bases and J lost 7, with 6 bases in between.

The genes are TRBV5-1 and TRBJ1-1; D not resolved. The germline CDR1 and CDR2 sequences are SGHRS and YFSETQ. The CDR3 runs 12 residues. V was clipped by 4 bases and J by 4 bases, with 8 bases between them. For the CDR3, the DNA is TGCGCCAGCAGCCTCCCGGGCACTGAAGCTTTCTTT. Protein sequence: CASSLPGTEAFF.

This rearrangement joins TRBV10-3 to TRBJ1-5; weak D call: TRBD1 (5 bases). The CDR3 totals 15 residues. Germline values: CDR1 ENHRY, CDR2 SYGVKD. V lost 2 bases and J 5 bases, leaving 13 bases between the germline ends. The CDR3 protein is CAISETGGDHQPQHF. CDR3 DNA sequence: TGTGCCATCAGTGAGACGGGAGGGGATCATCAGCCCCAGCATTTT.

V is TRBV9 and J is TRBJ2-2; 8 positions agree with TRBD1. This CDR3 is built from 16 residues. In germline, CDR1 is SGDLS, CDR2 YYNGEE. J lost 6 bases, V lost 0 bases, and 7 bases had no gene match. CDR3 DNA: TGTGCCAGCAGCGTAGGGGTGCAGGGGGCACCCGGGGAGCTGTTTTTT. Translating it yields CASSVGVQGAPGELFF. The full variable domain, completed using reference TRBV9 and TRBJ2-2, is DSGVTQTPKHLITATGQRVTLRCSPRSGDLSVYWYQQSLDQGLQFLIQYYNGEERAKGNILERFSAQQFPDLHSELNLSSLELGDSALYFCASSVGVQGAPGELFFGEGSRLTVL.

The chain carries TRBV19 and TRBJ1-6; 7 positions match TRBD1. With 6 bases clipped from V and 0 bases from J, the junction kept 11 bases outside the gene matches. Looked up from germline, CDR1 is LNHDA and CDR2 is SQIVND (reference sequence). The CDR3 contains 18 residues. This CDR3 reads CASSGSRGGSSYNSPLHF. CDR3 DNA: TGTGCCAGTAGCGGATCGAGAGGGGGCAGCTCCTATAATTCACCCCTCCACTTT.

The J gene is TRBJ2-5, the V gene TRBV27, with a possible D match to TRBD1 (6 bases). Germline V lookup: CDR1 MNHEY, CDR2 SMNVEV (reference sequence). This CDR3 has 12 residues. V was shortened by 7 bases and J by 5 bases, with 11 bases between the two germline ends. The chain's CDR3 is CASKGVGETQYF. DNA of the CDR3: TGTGCCAGCAAGGGGGTTGGGGAGACCCAGTACTTC.

V usage is TRBV5-4 and J usage is TRBJ2-5; 12 bases align to TRBD2. V was clipped by 4 bases and J by 4 bases; unmatched bases: 8. The germline CDR1 and CDR2 sequences are SGHNT and YYREEE (reference sequence). The CDR3 length is 16 residues. CDR3 coding DNA: TGTGCCAGCAGCCAAATACTAGCGGGGGGCCGAGAGACCCAGTACTTC. Translated: CASSQILAGGRETQYF.

V and J are TRBV20-1 and TRBJ2-3; D unclear. This CDR3 comprises 10 residues. Germline CDR1 DFQATT, CDR2 SNEGSKA (reference sequence). V lost 6 bases to trimming and J lost 3 bases, with 4 bases between them. CDR3 residues: CSAHTDTQYF. CDR3 nucleotides: TGCAGTGCCCATACAGATACGCAGTATTTT.

The gene calls are TRBV9 and TRBJ1-5, with no clear D. Germline-derived CDR1 and CDR2 are SGDLS and YYNGEE. The CDR3 runs to 14 residues. Trimming shortened V by 0 bases and J by 4 bases, and 8 bases separated the two germline ends. CDR3 bases: TGTGCCAGCAGCGTAGGGTCAGGAAATCAGCCCCAGCATTTT. Its protein is CASSVGSGNQPQHF.

The genes are TRBV3-1 (or the pseudogene TRBV3-2) and TRBJ2-5, with 7 bases fitting TRBD2. From germline, CDR1 is LGHDT and CDR2 YNNKEL (reference sequence). The J segment lost 5 bases and the V segment lost 2 bases, leaving 17 bases of the junction unmatched. The CDR3 sequence is 18 residues long. CDR3 protein: CASSQTRSSSGGLETQYF. The CDR3, as DNA: TGTGCCAGCAGCCAAACAAGGAGCTCTAGCGGTGGGCTGGAGACCCAGTACTTC.

The count of this clone is one. This chain connects TRBV7-9 to TRBJ1-2; 7 positions agree with TRBD1. With V trimmed by 1 base and J by 7 bases, 3 bases remained unmatched. Germline V gives CDR1 SEHNR, CDR2 FQNEAQ (reference sequence). This CDR3 is built from 13 residues. CDR3 coding DNA: TGTGCCAGCAGCTTAGGAGGGGGCTCTGGCTACACCTTC. This encodes CASSLGGGSGYTF.

The CDR3 region has the DNA TGTGCCACACAACAGGGGAGCTCCTACGAGCAGTACTTC. Translation gives CATQQGSSYEQYF. This chain connects TRBV2 to TRBJ2-7; 7 bases fit TRBD1. V was clipped by 10 bases and J by 0 bases; unmatched bases: 6. The CDR3 has 13 amino acids. The germline gives CDR1 SNHLY, CDR2 FYNNEI.

This clone showed up just a few times. The chain employs TRBV3-1 (or the pseudogene TRBV3-2) and TRBJ2-1; tentatively, D is TRBD2 (7 bases). The length of the CDR3 is 12 residues. V was clipped by 1 base and J by 14 bases, with 12 bases between them. Germline CDR1 LGHDT, CDR2 YNNKEL (reference sequence). Here the CDR3 DNA reads TGTGCCAGCAGCCAAGTCGCGGGGGCTAAGTTCTTC. It codes for CASSQVAGAKFF.

V is TRBV2 and J is TRBJ2-7; 7 nucleotides align to TRBD1. The V gene end was trimmed by 6 bases and the J gene end by 11 bases; junction bases not matched to a gene: 7. The V gene's germline CDR1 is SNHLY and CDR2 FYNNEI. This CDR3 has 11 amino acids. The CDR3 DNA is TGTGCCAGCAGCGAGACAGGGTCCGAGTACTTC. Protein: CASSETGSEYF.

This clone was seen only once. V and J are TRBV7-9 and TRBJ2-5; 7 bases align to TRBD1. CDR3 length: 15 amino acids. Unmatched junction bases numbered 9, after V lost 6 bases and J lost 2 bases. The germline gives CDR1 SEHNR, CDR2 FQNEAQ (reference sequence). CDR3 sequence: CASSTGVGFQETQYF. CDR3 coding DNA: TGTGCCAGCAGTACAGGGGTGGGTTTTCAAGAGACCCAGTACTTC.

The V gene is TRBV18, the J gene TRBJ1-3; TRBD1 might be the D (6 bases). V was pared by 6 bases and J by 0 bases, with 12 bases between. CDR1 and CDR2 from the germline V gene are KGHSH and LQKENI. The CDR3 sequence is 15 residues long. The CDR3: CASSGTTNSGNTIYF. The CDR3 coding sequence is TGTGCCAGCTCTGGGACAACAAACTCTGGAAACACCATATATTTT.

The table lists this clone with a count of one. Sequence at one end of the junction differs from germline and may be a read error. The rearrangement links TRBV7-9 to TRBJ2-5; tentative D call: TRBD2 (5 bases). This CDR3 is 15 amino acids long. CDR1 is SEHNR and CDR2 is FQNEAQ in the germline V gene (reference sequence). The CDR3 loop is CASSLGGSYEGTQYF. The CDR3 coding sequence is TGTGCCAGCAGTTTAGGAGGAAGTTACGAGGGGACCCAGTACTTC. The entire variable domain, with the rest obtained from reference TRBV7-9 and TRBJ2-5, is as follows: DTGVSQNPRHKITKRGQNVTFRCDPISEHNRLYWYRQTLGQGPEFLTYFQNEAQLEKSRLLSDRFSAERPKGSFSTLEIQRTEQGDSAMYLCASSLGGSYEGTQYFGPGTRLLVL.

This chain joins TRBV19 and TRBJ2-2; the D gene is possibly TRBD2 (5 bases). Trimming removed 1 base at V and 1 base at J, with 13 bases between. This CDR3 contains 17 residues. The V gene's germline CDR1 is LNHDA and CDR2 SQIVND (reference sequence). CDR3 DNA: TGTGCCAGTAGTATAGGGCCCCGGGGTAGGAACACCGGGGAGCTGTTTTTT. Amino acid sequence: CASSIGPRGRNTGELFF.

The rearrangement joins TRBV6-4 to TRBJ1-5, with D uncertain. Per germline, CDR1 MRHNA and CDR2 SNTAGT. The CDR3 runs to 11 residues. Trimming left V 5 bases short and J 5 bases short, with 4 bases between. For the CDR3, the DNA is TGTGCCAGCAGTCTTTATCAGCCCCAGCATTTT. Its translation is CASSLYQPQHF.

V is TRBV6-5 and J is TRBJ1-5; D remains ambiguous. This CDR3 comprises 13 residues. Germline V gene lookup returns CDR1 MNHEY and CDR2 SVGAGI. Trimming removed 6 bases at V and 0 bases at J, with 6 bases between. The CDR3 nucleotides are TGTGCCAGCAGGTGGAGTAGCAATCAGCCCCAGCATTTT. It specifies CASRWSSNQPQHF.

In its sample, this clone was seen once. The J gene is TRBJ1-1, the V gene TRBV19, with TRBD1 matching 10 bases. This CDR3 contains 16 residues. Germline CDR1 LNHDA, CDR2 SQIVND (reference sequence). The trim removed 7 bases at V and 1 base at J, leaving 9 bases unmatched. This CDR3 reads CASTPTGGLQNTEAFF. The CDR3 nucleotides read TGTGCCAGTACTCCGACAGGGGGCCTGCAGAACACTGAAGCTTTCTTT.

The chain joins TRBV5-4 to TRBJ2-2; 8 bases agree with TRBD1. Germline trimming cut 4 bases from V and 4 bases from J; bases unmatched to any gene: 12. The germline gives CDR1 SGHNT, CDR2 YYREEE (reference sequence). CDR3 length equals 17 residues. CDR3 coding DNA: TGTGCCAGCAGCCTGGGGAGGACAGGGATTTCCACCGGGGAGCTGTTTTTT. This sequence encodes CASSLGRTGISTGELFF.